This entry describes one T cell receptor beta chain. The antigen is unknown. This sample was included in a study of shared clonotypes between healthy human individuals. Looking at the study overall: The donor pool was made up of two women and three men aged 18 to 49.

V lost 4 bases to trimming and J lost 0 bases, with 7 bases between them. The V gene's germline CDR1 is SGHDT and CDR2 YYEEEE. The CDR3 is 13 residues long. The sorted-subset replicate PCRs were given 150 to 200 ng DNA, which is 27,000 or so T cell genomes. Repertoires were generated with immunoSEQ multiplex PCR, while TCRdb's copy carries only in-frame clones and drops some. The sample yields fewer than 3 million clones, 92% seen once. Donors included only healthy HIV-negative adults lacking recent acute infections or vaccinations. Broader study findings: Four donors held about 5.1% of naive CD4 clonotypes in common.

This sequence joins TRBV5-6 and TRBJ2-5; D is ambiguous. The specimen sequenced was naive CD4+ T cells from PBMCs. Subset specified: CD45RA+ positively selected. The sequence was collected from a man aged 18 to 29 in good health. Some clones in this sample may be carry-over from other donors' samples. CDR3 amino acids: CASSPRYQETQYF. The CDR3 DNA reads TGTGCCAGCAGCCCAAGGTACCAAGAGACCCAGTACTTC.